This T cell receptor beta chain was captured by sequencing in a study of cytotoxic CD8 clonotypes in ibrutinib-treated CLL. Here immunoSEQ multiplex PCR was the method, and the copy in TCRdb shows in-frame clones only, minus some. The sample includes approximately 46,000 clones, about 72% of them seen just once. V trimming: 4 bases; J trimming: 8 bases; junction bases outside the gene matches: 5. The CDR3 sequence is 14 residues long. CDR1 is MNHNS, CDR2 SASEGT, per germline. This TCR derives from a human donor with chronic lymphocytic leukemia. The material sequenced was PBMCs, taken after 12 months of ibrutinib treatment. The chain links TRBV6-1 to TRBJ2-1; 10 nucleotides agree with TRBD2. The CDR3 nucleotides read TGTGCCAGCAGTGTGGCTAGCGGGAGATATGAGCAGTTCTTC. Protein: CASSVASGRYEQFF.